The TCR beta chain described here comes from a study of human T cells and chemical hapten exposure. As for the study in general: Patients got weekly scalp diphenylcyclopropenone doses over the approximately 24-week study. From small differences in pooled library volume came most of the variation in per-sample TCR yields.

This clonotype was picked up many times. Its antigen is as yet unknown. Study-wide results and limits: Expanded TCRs made up significantly more big CDR3 similarity clusters than controls did. TCRs above 1 in 1000 frequency stayed constant with DPC sensitization.

This CDR3 has 16 residues. V gave up 2 bases and J gave up 0 bases, with 13 bases separating them. Germline loops: CDR1 SGHRS, CDR2 YFSETQ. MiXCR, run by TCRdb on the RACE reads, gives a single entry per CDR3 protein. The table records approximately 80,000 distinct CDR3 sequences, about 7.5% of them present only once. Time point in this sample: patch test 1, 2 weeks after DPC sensitization. Treatment denoted: therapeutic diphenylcyclopropenone sensitization with weekly scalp DPC. The chain links TRBV5-1 to TRBJ2-3; the D gene is possibly TRBD2 (6 bases). Sequenced here: whole blood, sampled in connection with sensitization to the hapten diphenylcyclopropenone (DPC). The receptor's source is a woman under 40 with alopecia areata. Some clones in this sample may be carry-over from other donors' samples. CDR3 region: CASSFSGFPSTDTQYF. CDR3 nucleotides: TGCGCCAGCAGCTTTAGCGGCTTCCCTAGCACAGATACGCAGTATTTT. Full variable domain (remainder filled in from reference TRBV5-1 and TRBJ2-3): KAGVTQTPRYLIKTRGQQVTLSCSPISGHRSVSWYQQTPGQGLQFLFEYFSETQRNKGNFPGRFSGRQFSNSRSEMNVSTLELGDSALYLCASSFSGFPSTDTQYFGPGTRLTVL.